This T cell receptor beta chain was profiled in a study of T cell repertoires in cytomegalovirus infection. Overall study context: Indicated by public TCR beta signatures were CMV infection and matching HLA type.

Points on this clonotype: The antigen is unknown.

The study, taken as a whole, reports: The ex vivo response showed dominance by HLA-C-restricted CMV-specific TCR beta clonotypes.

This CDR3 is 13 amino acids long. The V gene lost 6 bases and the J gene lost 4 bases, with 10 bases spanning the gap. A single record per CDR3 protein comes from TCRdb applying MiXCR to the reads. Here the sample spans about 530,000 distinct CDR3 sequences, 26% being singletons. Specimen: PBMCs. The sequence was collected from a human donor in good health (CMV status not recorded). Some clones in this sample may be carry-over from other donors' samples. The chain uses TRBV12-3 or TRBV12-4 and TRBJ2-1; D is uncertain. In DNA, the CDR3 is TGTGCCAGCAGAACAAAGGAGTACAATGAGCAGTTCTTC. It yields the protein CASRTKEYNEQFF.